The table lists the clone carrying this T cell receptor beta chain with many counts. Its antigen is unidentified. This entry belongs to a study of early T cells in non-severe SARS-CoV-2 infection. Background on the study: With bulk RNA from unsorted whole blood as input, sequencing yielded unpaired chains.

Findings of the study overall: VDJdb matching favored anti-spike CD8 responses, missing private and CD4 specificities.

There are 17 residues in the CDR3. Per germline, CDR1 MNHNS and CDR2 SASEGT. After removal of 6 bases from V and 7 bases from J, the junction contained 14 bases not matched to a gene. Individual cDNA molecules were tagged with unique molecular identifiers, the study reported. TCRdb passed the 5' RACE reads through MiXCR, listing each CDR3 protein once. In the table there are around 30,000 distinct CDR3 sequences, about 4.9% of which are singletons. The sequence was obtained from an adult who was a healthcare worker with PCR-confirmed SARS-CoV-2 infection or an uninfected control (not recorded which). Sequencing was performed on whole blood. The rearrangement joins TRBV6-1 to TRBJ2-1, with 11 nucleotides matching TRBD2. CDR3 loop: CASSREVAGGRGNEQFF. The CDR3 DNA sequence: TGTGCCAGCAGCAGAGAGGTAGCGGGAGGGCGTGGGAATGAGCAGTTCTTC.